This record concerns one TCR beta chain sequence. Its specific antigen is unknown. Base qualities were left out, and no much larger clone turns up one base away. The CDR1 and CDR2 encoded by the germline V gene are SGHRS and YFSETQ. Taken from cysteine to phenylalanine, the CDR3 has 15 residues. Of all the DNA, just the CDR3 is kept, 45 bases in frame from base 1. V is pared back by 0 bases and J by 5 bases, with 11 bases lying between the germline termini. This entry is derived from a study of human T cells and chemical hapten exposure (dated by TCRdb to the early 2020s). For the wider study: For sensitization, 2% DPC in acetone was applied to a 2 cm by 2 cm area of upper inner arm skin. Patients additionally received weekly therapeutic DPC doses to the scalp throughout the approximately 25-week study period. Patch tests used Finn chambers with 0.01% DPC on the upper back, scored after 6 days by International Contact Dermatitis Research Group standards. The patient cohort, mostly female, included alopecia areata with under or over 50% scalp involvement, alopecia totalis and alopecia universalis. Libraries were pooled for sequencing, and per-sample TCR yields varied mainly because of small differences in library volumes within the pool. The study tracked peripheral blood TCR repertoire changes in vivo during primary and secondary sensitization to the hapten diphenylcyclopropenone (DPC) in alopecia patients. Blood samples were taken from patients before sensitization (week 0) and at 2, 6 and about 24 weeks after DPC sensitization. Blood for TCR sequencing was provided by twenty-nine alopecia patients at one to four time points (pre-sensitization, 2, 6 and 24 weeks). General conclusions and limits of the study: Compared with pre-sensitization or healthy control sets, expanded TCRs formed significantly more large CDR3 similarity clusters, which is consistent with antigen-driven responses. The number of PT1 expanded TCRs positively correlated with patch test score, significant at thresholds 8, 16 and 32 but not 4. Repeated subsampling changed both the strength of the expansion versus patch-test correlation and the threshold at which the correlation became significant. Alopecia, a presumed autoimmune disease, was present in all patients, so the immune response of the patients might differ from that of healthy individuals. No change with DPC sensitization was found in the number of TCRs above 1 in 1000 frequency, and no evidence of global repertoire structure alterations was found.

The intended sense of this specimen's time point label: patch test 2, 6 weeks after DPC sensitization. The sample's treatment or condition label, decoded: therapeutic diphenylcyclopropenone sensitization with weekly scalp DPC. At each patch-test visit, blood was drawn before the patch test was applied. To be eligible, patients had to be aged 18 to 70, diagnosed with alopecia and judged suitable for DPC therapy, while pregnant patients were excluded. Total RNA was isolated from unfractionated whole blood collected in Tempus Blood RNA tubes. Receptor libraries were prepared by RACE. TCRdb lists the instrument as NextSeq 500. During library preparation, unique molecular identifiers were attached to individual cDNA molecules so that TCRs could be counted in a quantitative, reproducible way. For every blood RNA sample, sequencing covered both the TCR alpha and TCR beta chains. On the authors' methods: The median number of TCRs per sample was 85,000 to 100,000, ranging from about 20,000 to 750,000. The Decombinator software suite was used to annotate the V, J and CDR3 of the TCR reads. To make PS versus PT1 abundance plots, every sample was subsampled to the same number of TCRs (28,000). TCRs were defined as expanded if absent before sensitization and observed at least eight times at the 2-week time point. The raw public data were reprocessed by TCRdb itself: fastp quality trimming at Q25, MiXCR clonotype calling, in-frame beta chains only. Each CDR3 protein appears once, grouped with its most common genes and DNA. These V and J calls are TCRdb output, not the study's own analysis. The sample table records about 84,000 distinct CDR3 sequences; 10% of these occur just once. The top ten clones comprise about 2.3% of the sample.

The sequence derives from a young woman with alopecia areata. Some clones in this sample may be carry-over from other donors' samples. The sequence is built from TRBV5-1 and TRBJ1-4, with the identity of the D gene unclear. Sequences were derived from whole blood, sampled in connection with sensitization to the hapten diphenylcyclopropenone (DPC). The bases read TGCGCCAGCAGCTTGGGTGAACAGCTGAATGAAAAACTGTTTTTT. This sequence encodes CASSLGEQLNEKLFF.